A single T cell receptor (beta chain) is shown here with its context. This record belongs to a study of blood T cell repertoires in COVID-19. In the study overall: Samples of COVID-19 (acute and convalescent) were obtained from the United States, Italy and Spain. T cells, B-cell-depleted T cells, or PBMCs provided the cDNA or gDNA that served as material.

CDR3 length: 11 amino acids. Germline values: CDR1 MDHEN, CDR2 SYDVKM. Trimming left V 6 bases short and J 0 bases short, with 3 bases between. The method was immunoSEQ multiplex PCR; TCRdb's version includes in-frame clones alone and lacks a portion of them. The sample carries some 70,000 clones, roughly 79% recorded once. The sequence was obtained from a woman in her 70s with acute or convalescent COVID-19. V and J are TRBV28 and TRBJ2-7; D uncertain. The source material was peripheral blood. The DNA of the CDR3 is TGTGCCAGCAGGCGCTCCTACGAGCAGTACTTC. Its protein product is CASRRSYEQYF.